The sequence of this T cell receptor (beta chain) was determined in a study of blood T cell repertoires in COVID-19 (dated by TCRdb to the early 2020s). Describing the broader study: Samples covering the acute and convalescent phases of COVID-19 were provided by collaborators in the United States, Italy and Spain. Nearly every sample came with metadata listing a de-identified subject ID, COVID-19 status, age in years and sex. Where HLA class I and class II types were available, the types were taken from metadata supplied by the sample provider, not from assay-based typing. The repertoires were made available in a free public database intended to serve as a resource for research on the immune response to SARS-CoV-2. Samples were obtained from the ongoing ImmuneRACE study (first 160 participants) and from some 1,300 subjects provided by 6 global collaborators. The prospective study material was composed of cDNA or gDNA derived from T cells, B-cell-depleted T cells, or PBMCs. The dataset comprised deeply sampled blood TCRbeta repertoires from subjects exposed to, actively infected with, or recovered from COVID-19.

CDR1 and CDR2 are drawn from the germline V gene (reference sequence): LNHDA, SQIVND. The CDR3 contains 15 residues, cysteine and phenylalanine counted. Only the CDR3 DNA is retained, 45 bases long and in frame from the first base. The V and J ends are trimmed by 2 bases and 9 bases, leaving 14 bases between them. This clone turned up a few times. What antigen it recognizes has not been identified. Base qualities are not provided; no much larger clone lies one nucleotide away. General conclusions and limits of the study: How much clinical and demographic metadata was included differed by source and by participant, and the metadata was provided uncurated.

The collaborating institutions used their own protocols to collect whole blood in K2EDTA tubes. For TCRbeta analysis, collaborators shipped samples as frozen whole blood, isolated PBMCs, or DNA extracted from either of those sample types. The immunoSEQ Assay, a bias-controlled multiplex PCR, was used to amplify TCRbeta CDR3 regions from genomic DNA. Per the source publication's procedure: Nucleated cell counts per sample were estimated from amplification of reference gene primers within the assay. Sequence reads were collapsed and filtered to measure the absolute abundance of every unique TCRbeta CDR3 rearrangement. Productive Simpson clonality was computed per sample as the square root of Simpson's diversity index over productive rearrangements. TCRdb took over this immuneACCESS table, retaining in-frame rearrangements with V and J assigned. Such tables are incomplete; in checked studies, under half of the missing clones stem from an unresolved V gene, and the remainder is unexplained. The V and J calls and the clone size are those of that table, but D and trimming were determined from the DNA. The sample table lists fewer than 200,000 clones, around 87% of them with a count of one. Around 2.7% of the sample belongs to the ten largest clones.

The TCR was taken from a man aged 35 to 55 with active or convalescent COVID-19. Sequencing was performed on peripheral blood. The chain is assembled from TRBV19 and TRBJ1-6, with a weak D call of TRBD1 (5 bases match). The encoded CDR3 is CASSISRLGGSPLHF. In nucleotides, the sequence is TGTGCCAGTAGTATATCCAGGCTCGGGGGTTCACCCCTCCACTTT.